This T cell receptor (beta chain) came from a study of T-cell reconstitution after alpha-beta-depleted transplantation in children. Unique molecular identifiers featured in how the TCRbeta library was prepared. MiXCR was run by TCRdb on the PCR reads, yielding one entry per CDR3 protein. The sample contains roughly 500,000 distinct CDR3 sequences, around 20% of which appear only once. The germline V gene has CDR1 SGHNT and CDR2 YENEEA. The J segment lost 1 base and the V segment lost 5 bases, leaving 5 bases of the junction unmatched. The CDR3 spans 15 residues. This specimen was PBMCs from the stem cell graft donor, taken from the stem cell graft. This receptor was obtained from a human donor who donated a stem cell graft to a child with acute lymphoblastic leukemia. The chain combines TRBV11-3 with TRBJ2-3; TRBD1 agrees at 8 bases. The CDR3 protein is CASSPQGAGTDTQYF. In DNA, the CDR3 is TGTGCCAGCAGCCCCCAGGGGGCAGGCACAGATACGCAGTATTTT.